Reported below is one T cell receptor beta chain. Under the authors' procedure: The authors estimated nucleated cell counts from reference gene primer amplification. Assay: immunoSEQ multiplex PCR; the TCRdb copy retains only in-frame clones and omits some. Clone size and V and J calls were adopted from that table, with D and trimming inferred from the DNA. In the table there are 90,000 to 110,000 clones, over 75% of which are singletons. These data belong to a study of blood T cell repertoires in COVID-19. Study background: Acute and convalescent COVID-19 samples came from the United States, Italy and Spain. T cells, B-cell-depleted T cells, or PBMCs supplied cDNA or gDNA.

The V gene's germline CDR1 is SGHTA and CDR2 FQGNSA. This CDR3 is 15 amino acids long. With 5 bases clipped from V and 4 bases from J, the junction kept 2 bases outside the gene matches. This sequence was found in a man aged 50 to 59 with acute or convalescent COVID-19. Material: peripheral blood. The chain links TRBV7-2 to TRBJ2-5, with 15 bases matching TRBD2. CDR3 DNA sequence: TGTGCCAGCAGCCTGGGACTAGCGGGGGGAGAGACCCAGTACTTC. It codes for CASSLGLAGGETQYF.